The rows below give T cell receptor beta chains drawn from one sample of a study of identical twins. TCRdb re-called the 5' RACE reads through MiXCR, storing one row per CDR3 protein. This sample has approximately 260,000 distinct CDR3 sequences, with about an eighth found just once. The sample was memory (CD45RO+) T cells sorted from blood. The receptors originated from a young woman in good health. CDR3s include the opening cysteine and the closing phenylalanine or tryptophan. The D gene is left open where the match is weak. Size is stated for part of the rows, as once, few or many counts, or as a class when the clone is expanded.

d_call	clone_size	v_call	j_call	cdr3_nt	cdr3_aa
.	.	TRBV2	TRBJ1-1	TGTGCCAGCAGTGCGGGACGGTACACTGAAGCTTTCTTT	CASSAGRYTEAFF
.	few	TRBV20-1	TRBJ2-1	TGCAGTGCTGATCGGAGCTCCTACAATGAGCAGTTCTTC	CSADRSSYNEQFF
.	few	TRBV4-1	TRBJ2-5	TGCGCCAGCAGCACCGACAGGAGAGAGACCCAGTACTTC	CASSTDRRETQYF
.	few	TRBV7-9	TRBJ1-5	TGTGCCAGCACCGACAGTCCCAATCAGCCCCAGCATTTT	CASTDSPNQPQHF
TRBD1	.	TRBV4-2	TRBJ1-6	TGTGCCAGCAGCAGCCGACAGGGCGAGGGGGTTAATTCACCCCTCCACTTT	CASSSRQGEGVNSPLHF
.	few	TRBV11-2	TRBJ2-3	TGTGCCAGCAGCTTAGTAGCGAAAGATACGCAGTATTTT	CASSLVAKDTQYF
.	few	TRBV6-1	TRBJ2-7	TGTGCCAGCACTCCCCTGGCAGGGAGCCTGGGGGAGCAGTACTTC	CASTPLAGSLGEQYF
.	.	TRBV20-1	TRBJ2-7	TGCAGTGCGGGTCCTCGGGACCGCGAATCCTACGAGCAGTACTTC	CSAGPRDRESYEQYF
.	few	TRBV20-1	TRBJ2-7	TGCAGTGCTAGCTCCCCCGGCGGGGATCTCTACGAGCAGTACTTC	CSASSPGGDLYEQYF
TRBD2	many	TRBV5-1	TRBJ2-1	TGCGCCAGCAGCTTAGGAGCGGGAGGATTTCGGAATGAGCAGTTCTTC	CASSLGAGGFRNEQFF
.	.	TRBV25-1	TRBJ2-5	TGTGCCAGCAGTACGGACGCCGAAGAGACCCAGTACTTC	CASSTDAEETQYF
TRBD2	few	TRBV6-2/TRBV6-3	TRBJ2-1	TGTGCCAGCAGTTACCCCCCAACTAGCGGACCATCCTTC	CASSYPPTSGPSF
.	few	TRBV20-1	TRBJ2-5	TGCAGTGCTAGAGATTGGCGCGGAGATCAAGAGACCCAGTACTTC	CSARDWRGDQETQYF
.	.	TRBV5-1	TRBJ2-7	TGCGCCAGCAGCGACCGGCAGGGGTACGAGCAGTACTTC	CASSDRQGYEQYF
.	.	TRBV20-1	TRBJ1-4	TGCAGTGCTAGTTTCGGTTCAACTAATGAAAAACTGTTTTTT	CSASFGSTNEKLFF
TRBD1	few	TRBV18	TRBJ2-1	TGTGCCAGCTCGCCTGGACAGGGGGTCAATGAGCAGTTCTTC	CASSPGQGVNEQFF
TRBD1	few	TRBV29-1	TRBJ2-7	TGCAGCGTGGAGGACAGGGTCTACGAGCAGTACTTC	CSVEDRVYEQYF
.	.	TRBV14	TRBJ1-4	TGTGCCAGCAGCCAAGATCATTTGGCAGTTGAAAAACTGTTTTTT	CASSQDHLAVEKLFF
.	few	TRBV20-1	TRBJ2-3	TGCAGTGAGGGTGGGGGATACACAGATACGCAGTATTTT	CSEGGGYTDTQYF
TRBD2	few	TRBV7-2	TRBJ2-7	TGTGCCACCTCCAGGAGACTAGCGGCAAAGTCCTACGAGCAGTACTTC	CATSRRLAAKSYEQYF
TRBD2	many	TRBV20-1	TRBJ2-5	TGCAGTGCTTTGACTAGCGGAGAGACCCAGTACTTC	CSALTSGETQYF
TRBD2	.	TRBV25-1	TRBJ2-1	TGTGCCAGCAGTGCCGTTAGCGGGAGGTCCTACAATGAGCAGTTCTTC	CASSAVSGRSYNEQFF
TRBD2	few	TRBV30	TRBJ2-1	TGTGCCTGGAAGGCCAGCGGGAGGGACAATGAGCAGTTCTTC	CAWKASGRDNEQFF
TRBD2	many	TRBV12-3/TRBV12-4	TRBJ2-2	TGTGCCAGCAGGGACGCGGGAGGGTTAAGCGGGGAGCTGTTTTTT	CASRDAGGLSGELFF
.	few	TRBV25-1	TRBJ2-1	TGTGCCAGCAGTGCAAGCCGGTTCGGGAATGAGCAGTTCTTC	CASSASRFGNEQFF
.	few	TRBV2	TRBJ1-2	TGTGCCAGCAGGGGGGACGGTCAAAACTATGGCTACACCTTC	CASRGDGQNYGYTF
.	.	TRBV7-2	TRBJ2-7	TGTGCCAGCAGCTCCCTTGCGACGAGCTCCTACGAGCAGTACTTC	CASSSLATSSYEQYF
.	.	TRBV6-1	TRBJ1-3	TGTGCCAGCAGACCGACCGTGAGCTCTGGAAACACCATATATTTT	CASRPTVSSGNTIYF
TRBD1	few	TRBV20-1	TRBJ1-3	TGCAGTGCTAGAGAAACAGGGGCTGGAAACACCATATATTTT	CSARETGAGNTIYF
TRBD1	.	TRBV9	TRBJ2-2	TGTGCCAGCAAAAGGGGGACAGGGGGTGGAACCGGGGAGCTGTTTTTT	CASKRGTGGGTGELFF
TRBD2	many	TRBV7-2	TRBJ2-3	TGTGCCAGCAGCTCCGACGGACTAGCGGGAGCTTATACGCAGTATTTT	CASSSDGLAGAYTQYF
.	few	TRBV24-1	TRBJ2-3	TGTGCCACCAGTGATGCCGGAGGGGGGACAGATACGCAGTATTTT	CATSDAGGGTDTQYF
.	many	TRBV20-1	TRBJ1-4	TGCAGTGCGAGGGGAGGGATTAATGAAAAACTGTTTTTT	CSARGGINEKLFF
.	.	TRBV7-7	TRBJ2-1	TGTGCCAGCAGCCAAGGAAGTATCAATGAGCAGTTCTTC	CASSQGSINEQFF
TRBD2	few	TRBV4-3	TRBJ2-3	TGCGCCAGCAGCCAAGCTCGTCCCGGTGGTAGCGGGAGGGAAGATACGCAGTATTTT	CASSQARPGGSGREDTQYF
.	once	TRBV20-1	TRBJ2-7	TGCAGTGCCCCCCGACAGGCCCGCGAGCAGTACTTC	CSAPRQAREQYF
.	.	TRBV12-3/TRBV12-4	TRBJ1-4	TGTGCCAGCAGTTTTCCTCAGGGCAGAGAAAAACTGTTTTTT	CASSFPQGREKLFF
.	few	TRBV7-2	TRBJ2-7	TGTGCCAGCAGCTTAAGCGCCGGAACCTACGAGCAGTACTTC	CASSLSAGTYEQYF
.	few	TRBV6-1	TRBJ2-2	TGTGCCACCGGACGGATGTCCATCGGGCTGTTTTTT	CATGRMSIGLFF
.	few	TRBV9	TRBJ2-3	TGTGCCAGCAGCGTAGCCGAGCTAGCAGCTGATACGCAGTATTTT	CASSVAELAADTQYF
TRBD2	few	TRBV30	TRBJ2-1	TGTGCCTGCAAGTGGAGCGGGAGAGATGAGCAGTTCTTC	CACKWSGRDEQFF
TRBD2	many	TRBV6-4	TRBJ2-3	TGTGCCAGCAGTGAGACTAGCGGGGGCACAGATACGCAGTATTTT	CASSETSGGTDTQYF
TRBD1	.	TRBV5-6	TRBJ2-7	TGTGCCAGCAGCCCGGGACAGTTCTACGAGCAGTACTTC	CASSPGQFYEQYF
.	.	TRBV7-8	TRBJ1-1	TGTGCCAGCAGCTTAGCGGCGGAGACTGAAGCTTTCTTT	CASSLAAETEAFF
.	.	TRBV6-1	TRBJ2-7	TGTGCCAGCAGTGCTCGGGCAGGTTCCTACGAGCAGTACTTC	CASSARAGSYEQYF
.	.	TRBV5-1	TRBJ1-1	TGCGCCAGCAGGGGGTCCACGCAGAACACTGAAGCTTTCTTT	CASRGSTQNTEAFF
TRBD2	many	TRBV7-2	TRBJ2-5	TGTGCCAGCAGCATACCGGGACTAGCGGGAGCTCCAGAGACCCAGTACTTC	CASSIPGLAGAPETQYF
.	.	TRBV25-1	TRBJ1-1	TGTGCCAGCAGTGAATCGGGCAGGGGTCGTAACGAAGCTTTCTTT	CASSESGRGRNEAFF
.	many	TRBV29-1	TRBJ2-2	TGCAGCGTAAAAACGGCTCCGAACACCGGGGAGCTGTTTTTT	CSVKTAPNTGELFF
.	.	TRBV4-3	TRBJ2-5	TGCGCCAGCAGCCCCTACCATAGGGAAGGAGAGACCCAGTACTTC	CASSPYHREGETQYF
.	.	TRBV10-1	TRBJ1-1	TGCGCCAGCAGTGAGTCCGCCCGGGGGGCTTTCTTT	CASSESARGAFF
TRBD2	.	TRBV12-3/TRBV12-4	TRBJ2-1	TGTGCCAGCAACGAAGCTAGCGGGAGCTATTCCCAGTTCTTC	CASNEASGSYSQFF
TRBD2	.	TRBV7-2	TRBJ2-1	TGTGCCAGCAGCCCGCCGGGACTAGTAGTCTACAATGAGCAGTTCTTC	CASSPPGLVVYNEQFF
.	many	TRBV7-6	TRBJ2-3	TGTGCCAGCAGCTTGACTAGTATCCCAGATACGCAGTATTTT	CASSLTSIPDTQYF
.	few	TRBV15	TRBJ1-1	TGTGCCACCAGCAGAGATCCAGCGCACCCCGAAGCTTTCTTT	CATSRDPAHPEAFF
.	.	TRBV6-5	TRBJ2-7	TGTGCCAGCAGTTACAGGCAGGGAAGGGAGCAGTACTTC	CASSYRQGREQYF
.	.	TRBV29-1	TRBJ2-7	TGCAGCGTTGAAGAGAATTCCTCCGAGCAGTACTTC	CSVEENSSEQYF